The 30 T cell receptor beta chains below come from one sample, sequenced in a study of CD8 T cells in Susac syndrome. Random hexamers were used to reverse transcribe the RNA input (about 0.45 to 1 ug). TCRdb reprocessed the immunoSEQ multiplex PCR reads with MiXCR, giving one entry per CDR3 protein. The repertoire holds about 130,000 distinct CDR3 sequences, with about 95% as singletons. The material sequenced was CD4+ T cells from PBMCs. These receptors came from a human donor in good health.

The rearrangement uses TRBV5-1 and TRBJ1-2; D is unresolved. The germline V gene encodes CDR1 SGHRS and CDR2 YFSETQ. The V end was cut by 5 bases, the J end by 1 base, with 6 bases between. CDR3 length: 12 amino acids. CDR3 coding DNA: TGCGCCAGCAGGACGGATAACTATGGCTACACCTTC. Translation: CASRTDNYGYTF.

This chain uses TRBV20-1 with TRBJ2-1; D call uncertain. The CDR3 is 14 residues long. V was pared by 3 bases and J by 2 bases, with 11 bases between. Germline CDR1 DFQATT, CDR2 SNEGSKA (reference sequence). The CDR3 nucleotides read TGCAGTGCTAGTGTTTACCTACCCTACAATGAGCAGTTCTTC. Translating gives CSASVYLPYNEQFF.

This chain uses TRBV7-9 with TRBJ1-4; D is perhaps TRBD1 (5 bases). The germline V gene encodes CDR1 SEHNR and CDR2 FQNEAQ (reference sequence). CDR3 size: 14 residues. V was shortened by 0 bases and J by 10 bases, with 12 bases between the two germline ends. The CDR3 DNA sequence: TGTGCCAGCAGCTTAGCGGGCAGGGATGGAAAACTGTTTTTT. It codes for CASSLAGRDGKLFF.

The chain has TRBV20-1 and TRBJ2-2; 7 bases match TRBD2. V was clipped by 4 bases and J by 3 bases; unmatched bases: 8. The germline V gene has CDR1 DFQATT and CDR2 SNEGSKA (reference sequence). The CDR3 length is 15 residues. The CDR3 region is CSANPRGRDTGELFF. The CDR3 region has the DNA TGCAGTGCTAACCCACGAGGGAGGGACACCGGGGAGCTGTTTTTT.

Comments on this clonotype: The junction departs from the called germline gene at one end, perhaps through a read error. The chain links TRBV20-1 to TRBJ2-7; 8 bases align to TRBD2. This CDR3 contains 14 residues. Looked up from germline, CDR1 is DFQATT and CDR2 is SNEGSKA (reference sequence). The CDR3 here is CSASPGGISYDQYF. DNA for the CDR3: TGCAGTGCTTCCCCGGGGGGGATCTCCTACGATCAGTACTTC.

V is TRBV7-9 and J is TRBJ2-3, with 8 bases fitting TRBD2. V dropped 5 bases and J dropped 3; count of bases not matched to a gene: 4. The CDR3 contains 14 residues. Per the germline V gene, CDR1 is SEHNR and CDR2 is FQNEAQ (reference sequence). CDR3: CASSISGETDTQYF. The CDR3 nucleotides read TGTGCCAGCAGCATTAGCGGGGAAACAGATACGCAGTATTTT.

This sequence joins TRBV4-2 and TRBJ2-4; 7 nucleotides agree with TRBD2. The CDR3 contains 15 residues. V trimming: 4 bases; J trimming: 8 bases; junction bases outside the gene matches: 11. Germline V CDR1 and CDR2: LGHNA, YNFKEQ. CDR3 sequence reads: CASSPDPAGVDIQYF. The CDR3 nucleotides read TGTGCCAGCAGCCCCGACCCTGCGGGGGTTGACATTCAGTACTTC.

CDR3 nucleotide sequence: TGTGCCAGCAGCGTAGCCGCGGGAGGATCTCAGCCAAATACGCAGTATTTT. Encoded protein: CASSVAAGGSQPNTQYF. This rearrangement joins TRBV9 to TRBJ2-3; TRBD2 agrees at 8 bases. V trimming: 0 bases; J trimming: 7 bases; junction bases outside the gene matches: 13. Germline V gene sequence: CDR1 SGDLS, CDR2 YYNGEE. This CDR3 comprises 17 residues.

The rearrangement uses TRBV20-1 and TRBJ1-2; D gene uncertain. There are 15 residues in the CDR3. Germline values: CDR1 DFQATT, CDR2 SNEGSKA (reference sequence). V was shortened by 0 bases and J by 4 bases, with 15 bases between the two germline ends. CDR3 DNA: TGCAGTGCTAGAGATCGTAGGGCAAAGAGCTATGGCTACACCTTC. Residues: CSARDRRAKSYGYTF.

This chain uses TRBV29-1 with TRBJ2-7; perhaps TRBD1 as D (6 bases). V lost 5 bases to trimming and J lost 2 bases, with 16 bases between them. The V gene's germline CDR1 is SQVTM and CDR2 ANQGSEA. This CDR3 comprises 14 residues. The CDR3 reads CSVSSTGEPYEQYF. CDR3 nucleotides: TGCAGCGTTTCTTCGACAGGTGAACCCTACGAGCAGTACTTC.

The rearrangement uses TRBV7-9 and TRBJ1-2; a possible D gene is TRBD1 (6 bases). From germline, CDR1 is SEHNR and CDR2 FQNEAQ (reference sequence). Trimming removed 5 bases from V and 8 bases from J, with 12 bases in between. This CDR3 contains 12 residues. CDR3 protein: CASSLDRIGYTF. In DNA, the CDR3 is TGTGCCAGCAGCCTCGACAGGATAGGCTACACCTTC.

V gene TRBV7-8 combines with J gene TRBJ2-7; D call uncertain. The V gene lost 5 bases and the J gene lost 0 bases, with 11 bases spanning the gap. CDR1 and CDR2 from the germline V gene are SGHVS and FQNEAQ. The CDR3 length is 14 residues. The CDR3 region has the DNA TGTGCCAGCAGCCCGACGGTGCTCTCCTACGAGCAGTACTTC. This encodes CASSPTVLSYEQYF.

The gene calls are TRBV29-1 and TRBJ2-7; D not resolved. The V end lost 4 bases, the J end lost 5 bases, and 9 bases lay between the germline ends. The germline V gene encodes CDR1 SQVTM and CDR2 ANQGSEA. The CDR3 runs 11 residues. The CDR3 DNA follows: TGCAGCGTTGTGCAGCTGGACGAGCAGTACTTC. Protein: CSVVQLDEQYF.

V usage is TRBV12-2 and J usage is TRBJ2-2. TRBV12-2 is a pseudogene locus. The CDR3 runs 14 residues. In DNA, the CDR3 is TGTGCAAGTCGCTTAACAATCAGCGCCGGGGAGCTGTTTTTT. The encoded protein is CASRLTISAGELFF.

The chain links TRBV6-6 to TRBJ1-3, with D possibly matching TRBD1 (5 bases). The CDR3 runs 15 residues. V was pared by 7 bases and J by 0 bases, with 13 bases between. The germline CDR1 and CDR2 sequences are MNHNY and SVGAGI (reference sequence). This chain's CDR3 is CASINGHLSGNTIYF. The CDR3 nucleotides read TGTGCCAGCATTAACGGACACCTCTCTGGAAACACCATATATTTT.

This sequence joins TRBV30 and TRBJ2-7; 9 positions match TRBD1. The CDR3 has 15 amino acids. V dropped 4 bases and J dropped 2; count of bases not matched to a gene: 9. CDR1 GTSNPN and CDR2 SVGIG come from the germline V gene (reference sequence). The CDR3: CAWNRGRTSTYEQYF. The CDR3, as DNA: TGTGCCTGGAACAGGGGGCGGACCTCGACCTACGAGCAGTACTTC.

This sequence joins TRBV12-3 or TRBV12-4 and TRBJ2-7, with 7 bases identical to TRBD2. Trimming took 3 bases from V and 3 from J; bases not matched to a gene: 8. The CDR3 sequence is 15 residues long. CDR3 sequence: CASSFGRERGYEQYF. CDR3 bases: TGTGCCAGCAGTTTCGGGCGGGAGCGGGGCTACGAGCAGTACTTC.

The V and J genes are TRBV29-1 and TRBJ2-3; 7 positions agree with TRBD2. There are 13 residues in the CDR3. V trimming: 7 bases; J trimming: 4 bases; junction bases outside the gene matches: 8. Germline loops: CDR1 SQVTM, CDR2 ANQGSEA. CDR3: CSAPRRGSDTQYF. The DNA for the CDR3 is TGCAGCGCTCCCCGGCGGGGGTCAGATACGCAGTATTTT.

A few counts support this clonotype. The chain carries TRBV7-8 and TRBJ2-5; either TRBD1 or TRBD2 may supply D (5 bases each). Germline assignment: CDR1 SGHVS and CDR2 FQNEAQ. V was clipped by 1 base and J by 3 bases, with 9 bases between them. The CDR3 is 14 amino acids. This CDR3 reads CASSLVGRKETQYF. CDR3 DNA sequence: TGTGCCAGCAGCTTAGTGGGACGAAAAGAGACCCAGTACTTC.

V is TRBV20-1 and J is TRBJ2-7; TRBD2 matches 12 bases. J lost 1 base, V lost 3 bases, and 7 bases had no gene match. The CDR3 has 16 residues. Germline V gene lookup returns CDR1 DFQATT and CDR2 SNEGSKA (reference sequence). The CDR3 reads CSARATGTSGSYEQYF. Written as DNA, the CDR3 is TGCAGTGCTAGGGCCACCGGGACTAGCGGGTCCTACGAGCAGTACTTC.

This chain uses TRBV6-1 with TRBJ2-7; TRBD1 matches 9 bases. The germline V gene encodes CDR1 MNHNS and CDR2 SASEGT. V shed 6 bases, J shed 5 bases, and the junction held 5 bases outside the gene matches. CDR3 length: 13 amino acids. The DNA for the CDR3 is TGTGCCAGCAGACCGGACAGGGGCCACGAGCAGTACTTC. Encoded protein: CASRPDRGHEQYF.

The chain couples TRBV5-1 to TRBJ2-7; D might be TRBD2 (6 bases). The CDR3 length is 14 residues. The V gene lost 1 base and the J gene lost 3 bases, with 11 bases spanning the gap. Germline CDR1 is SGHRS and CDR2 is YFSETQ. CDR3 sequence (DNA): TGCGCCAGCAGCTTGAATGGAGGGGACTACGAGCAGTACTTC. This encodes CASSLNGGDYEQYF.

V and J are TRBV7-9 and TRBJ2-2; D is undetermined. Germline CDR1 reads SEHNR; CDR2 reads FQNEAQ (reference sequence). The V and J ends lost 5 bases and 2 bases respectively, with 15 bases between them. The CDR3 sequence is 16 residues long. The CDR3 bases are TGTGCCAGCAGCACATACCCGGACCGCAACACCGGGGAGCTGTTTTTT. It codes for CASSTYPDRNTGELFF.

The chain's CDR3 is CASSLKVDTQYF. The DNA of the CDR3 is TGTGCCAGCAGTCTCAAGGTAGATACGCAGTATTTT. The chain joins TRBV12-3 or TRBV12-4 to TRBJ2-3; D is ambiguous. This CDR3 spans 12 amino acids. Trimming shortened V by 5 bases and J by 5 bases, and 8 bases separated the two germline ends.

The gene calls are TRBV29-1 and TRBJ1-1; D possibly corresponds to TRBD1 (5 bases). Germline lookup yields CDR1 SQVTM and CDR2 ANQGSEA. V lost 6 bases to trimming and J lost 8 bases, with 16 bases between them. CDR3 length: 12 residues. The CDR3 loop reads CSVTTPGVEAFF. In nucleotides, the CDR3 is TGCAGCGTCACCACCCCGGGGGTCGAAGCTTTCTTT. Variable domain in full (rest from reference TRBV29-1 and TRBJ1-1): SAVISQKPSRDICQRGTSLTIQCQVDSQVTMMFWYRQQPGQSLTLIATANQGSEATYESGFVIDKFPISRPNLTFSTLTVSNMSPEDSSIYLCSVTTPGVEAFFGQGTRLTVV.

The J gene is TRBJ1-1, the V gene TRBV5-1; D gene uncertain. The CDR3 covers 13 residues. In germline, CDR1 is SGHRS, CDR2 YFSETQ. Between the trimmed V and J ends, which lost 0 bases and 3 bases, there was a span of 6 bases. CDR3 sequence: CASSLEYDTEAFF. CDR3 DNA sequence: TGCGCCAGCAGCTTGGAGTACGACACTGAAGCTTTCTTT.

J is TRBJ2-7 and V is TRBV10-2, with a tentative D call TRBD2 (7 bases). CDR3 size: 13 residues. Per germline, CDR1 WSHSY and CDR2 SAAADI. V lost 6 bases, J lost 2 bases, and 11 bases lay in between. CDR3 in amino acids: CASRQGGPYEQYF. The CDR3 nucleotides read TGCGCCAGCAGACAGGGAGGGCCCTACGAGCAGTACTTC.

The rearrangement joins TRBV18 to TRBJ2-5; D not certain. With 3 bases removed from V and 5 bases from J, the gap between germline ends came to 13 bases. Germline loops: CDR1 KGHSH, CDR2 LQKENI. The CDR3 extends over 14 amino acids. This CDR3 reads CASSPNDLGETQYF. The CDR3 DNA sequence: TGTGCCAGCTCACCCAACGATTTAGGGGAGACCCAGTACTTC.

This CDR3 reads CASSLERFLGEDTQYF. In DNA form, the CDR3 reads TGCGCCAGCAGCTTAGAACGGTTCCTCGGAGAAGATACGCAGTATTTT. The chain has TRBV5-1 and TRBJ2-3; D ambiguous. The CDR3 sequence is 16 residues long. V was clipped by 2 bases and J by 5 bases, with 18 bases between them. CDR1 SGHRS and CDR2 YFSETQ come from the germline V gene.

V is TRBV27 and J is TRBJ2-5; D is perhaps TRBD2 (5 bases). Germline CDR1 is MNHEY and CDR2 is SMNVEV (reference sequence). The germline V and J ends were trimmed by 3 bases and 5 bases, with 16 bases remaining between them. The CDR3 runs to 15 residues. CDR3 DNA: TGTGCCAGCAGTTTCGGCCCTTGGTCGGGGGAGACCCAGTACTTC. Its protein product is CASSFGPWSGETQYF.